The rows below give T cell receptor beta chains drawn from one sample of a study of vaccination and CD4 T cells after COVID-19. Their cognate antigens are unknown. TCRdb analysed the PCR reads with MiXCR anew, one entry per CDR3 protein. The profile shows almost 7,500 distinct CDR3 sequences, under 45% of them singletons. Sequenced: CD4+ T cells from blood, cultured in vitro. The receptors stem from a human donor in good health. Each CDR3 is given with its conserved first and last residue. The D gene is left open where the match is weak. A row's size may be missing; if present it is once, few, many or a size class.

TRBJ2-2	NA	TRBD2	TRBV11-2	TGTGCCAGCAGCTTAGAGGGAGCGGGGGGACACGCGAACACCGGGGAGCTGTTTTTT	CASSLEGAGGHANTGELFF
TRBJ2-4	NA	NA	TRBV20-1	TGCAGTGCTAGAGCGCGCCGGGACTGCAAAAACATTCAGTACTTC	CSARARRDCKNIQYF
TRBJ2-1	NA	TRBD1	TRBV6-5	TGTGCCAGCAGTTATGGGACAGGGACCTACAATGAGCAGTTCTTC	CASSYGTGTYNEQFF
TRBJ1-1	NA	NA	TRBV12-3/TRBV12-4	TGTGCCAGCCTCCGAAAGACCATGAACACTGAAGCTTTCTTT	CASLRKTMNTEAFF
TRBJ1-3	NA	NA	TRBV7-2	TGTGCCAGCAGCTATCGAGGCAAGTTCTCTGGAAACACCATATATTTT	CASSYRGKFSGNTIYF
TRBJ2-1	NA	NA	TRBV19	TGTGCCAGTACCCGGGACATAAGCTCCTACAATGAGCAGTTCTTC	CASTRDISSYNEQFF
TRBJ2-2	NA	NA	TRBV28	TGTGCCAGCCGTCGGAGACAGGAGAGAAACACCGGGGAGCTGTTTTTT	CASRRRQERNTGELFF
TRBJ2-1	NA	TRBD2	TRBV2	TGTGCCAGCATCAGGACTAGCGAAGGTGAGCAGTTCTTC	CASIRTSEGEQFF
TRBJ2-5	NA	NA	TRBV9	TGTGCCAGCAGCGTAGGAGGGGACCGAGAGACCCAGTACTTC	CASSVGGDRETQYF
TRBJ1-4	NA	TRBD1	TRBV7-7	TGTGCCAGCAGCCGCATGACAGGGCTTAATGAAAAACTGTTTTTT	CASSRMTGLNEKLFF
TRBJ1-5	NA	NA	TRBV7-2	TGTGCCAGCAGCCCAGGGTATAGCAATCAGCCCCAGCATTTT	CASSPGYSNQPQHF
TRBJ2-5	NA	NA	TRBV7-2	TGTGCCAGCAGCTTAGCCGGGGGGCTCGGGACCCAGTACTTC	CASSLAGGLGTQYF
TRBJ1-1	few	NA	TRBV27	TGTGCCAGCAGTTTTAAGGGCCAGAGAATGAACACTGAAGCTTTCTTT	CASSFKGQRMNTEAFF
TRBJ2-2	few	NA	TRBV19	TGTGCCAGTAGTATCTCCTCCTCTAGCGCCACCGGGGAGCTGTTTTTT	CASSISSSSATGELFF
TRBJ2-5	NA	NA	TRBV6-1	TGTGCCAGCACCCAGCTTGGCGGGCAAGAGACCCAGTACTTC	CASTQLGGQETQYF
TRBJ1-2	NA	NA	TRBV30	TGTGCCTGGAGTGTAGCTCAGGGGTCAGCTGGCTACACCTTC	CAWSVAQGSAGYTF
TRBJ2-5	NA	NA	TRBV10-3	TGTGCCATCAGTAAGCAAGAGACCCAGTACTTC	CAISKQETQYF
TRBJ1-5	once	NA	TRBV12-3/TRBV12-4	TGTGCCAGCAGTTTCTCGCAGGGGCGCCAGCCCCAGCATTTT	CASSFSQGRQPQHF
TRBJ2-7	NA	NA	TRBV7-2	TGTGCCAGCAGCGGGGTCCGCAGGAGTAAGGTGGGCGAGCAGTACTTC	CASSGVRRSKVGEQYF
TRBJ1-2	NA	NA	TRBV5-1	TGCGCCAGCAGCTTGTGGGGGGATGGCTACACCTTC	CASSLWGDGYTF
TRBJ1-2	few	NA	TRBV6-1	TGTGCCAGCAGTGCCACAGGAGTGGCCTATGGCTACACCTTC	CASSATGVAYGYTF
TRBJ1-5	NA	NA	TRBV15	TGTGCCACCAGCAGAGATCCCCGGATAGATCAGCCCCAGCATTTT	CATSRDPRIDQPQHF
TRBJ1-6	NA	NA	TRBV6-2/TRBV6-3	TGTGCCAGCAGTGCGATCCGGGACATTAATTCACCCCTCCACTTT	CASSAIRDINSPLHF
TRBJ2-2	NA	TRBD2	TRBV2	TGTGCCAGCAGTGCGCGGGGGGGCGGTTCGGCCGGGGAGCTGTTTTTT	CASSARGGGSAGELFF
TRBJ2-5	NA	NA	TRBV11-1	TGTGCCAGCACCCGCAGCTTTCAAGAGACCCAGTACTTC	CASTRSFQETQYF
TRBJ1-2	medium-sized	TRBD1	TRBV27	TGTGCCAGCAGTTTATCCTCCGGGACAGTCTATGGCTACACCTTC	CASSLSSGTVYGYTF
TRBJ2-2	NA	NA	TRBV7-2	TGTGCCAGCAGCTCTTCCAGCGGGGAGCTGTTTTTT	CASSSSSGELFF
TRBJ2-3	few	TRBD2	TRBV7-7	TGTGCCAGCAGCTTCGCCCCCAGGACTAGCGGGAGCACAGATACGCAGTATTTT	CASSFAPRTSGSTDTQYF
TRBJ2-2	few	TRBD2	TRBV20-1	TGCAGTGCTAGAGGAGCCTTCGCGGGAGGGGTCACCGGGGAGCTGTTTTTT	CSARGAFAGGVTGELFF
TRBJ2-3	NA	TRBD2	TRBV28	TGTGCCAGCAGCCTGATAGCGGGAGCAGATACGCAGTATTTT	CASSLIAGADTQYF
TRBJ1-3	few	NA	TRBV20-1	TGCAGTGCTAGAGTCCACTCTGGAAACACCATATATTTT	CSARVHSGNTIYF
TRBJ2-7	NA	TRBD2	TRBV30	TGTGCCTGGAGTGTAGGGGTGACGCTGAGCGGGGAGGATCCCTACGAGCAGTACTTC	CAWSVGVTLSGEDPYEQYF
TRBJ2-4	NA	TRBD2	TRBV28	TGTGCCAGCAGTTTACTAGCGGGGGGGGACAAAAACATTCAGTACTTC	CASSLLAGGDKNIQYF
TRBJ1-1	hyperexpanded	NA	TRBV11-2	TGTGCCAGCAGCTTATCGGTCAGTCTTCAGGGGCAGGGAGCTTTCTTT	CASSLSVSLQGQGAFF
TRBJ2-5	few	NA	TRBV27	TGTGCCAGCAGTTTATGGGGTGGAGGGACCCAGTACTTC	CASSLWGGGTQYF
TRBJ2-5	NA	NA	TRBV4-3	TGCGCCAGCAGCCAGGGGGGGACAGCCCAAGAGACCCAGTACTTC	CASSQGGTAQETQYF
TRBJ1-2	few	TRBD1	TRBV6-1	TGTGCCAGCAGGGGGACAGCTAACTATGGCTACACCTTC	CASRGTANYGYTF
TRBJ2-1	NA	TRBD2	TRBV7-9	TGTGCCAGCAGCCCTTGGCGGGGAGGGATGGGGAATGAGCAGTTCTTC	CASSPWRGGMGNEQFF
TRBJ2-1	NA	TRBD2	TRBV29-1	TGCAGCGTTAGCGGGAGGGCCGTCTATGAGCAGTTCTTC	CSVSGRAVYEQFF
TRBJ1-5	few	TRBD1	TRBV6-1	TGTGCCAGCAGTGAAAATACAGGGGGCAGTCAGCCCCAGCATTTT	CASSENTGGSQPQHF
TRBJ1-1	NA	NA	TRBV28	TGTGCCAGCAGTTTGGTGGGGGGGGTGGCCACTGAAGCTTTCTTT	CASSLVGGVATEAFF
TRBJ1-3	NA	NA	TRBV28	TGTGCCAGCAGGACACCTGGAAACACCATATATTTT	CASRTPGNTIYF
TRBJ2-1	once	TRBD2	TRBV27	TGTGCCAGCAGTTTATCTTACCAGCGGGGGTACAATGAGCAGTTCTTC	CASSLSYQRGYNEQFF
TRBJ2-1	NA	TRBD2	TRBV2	TGTGCCAGCAATGAAAGACTAGCGGGGGGTGGCGAGCAGTTCTTC	CASNERLAGGGEQFF
TRBJ2-3	few	NA	TRBV20-1	TGCAGTGCTAGAATGCTCGCTGGGGGGCCCACAGATACGCAGTATTTT	CSARMLAGGPTDTQYF
TRBJ1-2	NA	NA	TRBV11-2	TGTGCCAGCAGCTTAATTCAGGGCCCCTATGGCTACACCTTC	CASSLIQGPYGYTF
TRBJ1-1	few	NA	TRBV20-1	TGCAGTGCTAGTGGCAGGAACACTGAAGCTTTCTTT	CSASGRNTEAFF